What follows are 20 T cell receptor beta chains derived from one specimen sequenced in a study of T-cell memory formation after mild COVID-19. TCRdb processed the 5' RACE reads anew with MiXCR; each CDR3 protein has one entry. The data contain about 320,000 distinct CDR3 sequences, 13% to 15% of them seen just once; the ten biggest clones take up approximately 22%. Sequencing was carried out using PBMCs or a T cell subset sorted from them (not recorded which). These receptor sequences come from a young man who had mild COVID-19 (a few samples of this study predate the infection). Cell type and time point are not known.

The rearrangement joins TRBV7-2 to TRBJ2-1; the match to TRBD1 covers 9 bases. V lost 3 bases and J lost 1; bases outside the gene matches: 10. The CDR3 is 18 amino acids. In germline, CDR1 is SGHTA, CDR2 FQGNSA. The DNA of the CDR3 is TGTGCCAGCAGCTTCCCAAGGGGACAGGGCCCGTCCTACAATGAGCAGTTCTTC. It encodes CASSFPRGQGPSYNEQFF.

This clonotype has just a few counts. The chain has TRBV4-3 and TRBJ2-1, with a possible D match to TRBD1 (6 bases). The V end was cut by 1 base, the J end by 5 bases, with 15 bases between. This CDR3 region has 16 residues. CDR1 and CDR2 (germline): LGHNA, YSLEER. The CDR3 nucleotides read TGCGCCAGCAGCCAAGTGTGGCAGGGGTTGCACAATGAGCAGTTCTTC. It codes for CASSQVWQGLHNEQFF.

Here the CDR3 DNA reads TGTGCCAGCAGCCAGTCGGGCTTCTCGGGCGAGCAGTACTTC. Protein: CASSQSGFSGEQYF. The rearrangement links TRBV7-9 to TRBJ2-7; D gene ambiguous. Germline-derived CDR1 and CDR2 are SEHNR and FQNEAQ (reference sequence). The CDR3 totals 14 residues. Trimming stripped 5 bases from V and 6 bases from J, with 17 bases between.

This clonotype was recorded at least ten times. This chain joins TRBV7-2 and TRBJ2-7, with TRBD1 matching over 8 bases. Losses at the gene ends were 0 bases for V and 3 bases for J; bases not matched to a gene: 7. Germline CDR1 reads SGHTA; CDR2 reads FQGNSA. There are 16 residues in the CDR3. CDR3 DNA sequence: TGTGCCAGCAGCTTAGCCCCGGGACAGGCCTACTACGAGCAGTACTTC. It specifies CASSLAPGQAYYEQYF. The whole variable domain, filled in from reference TRBV7-2 and TRBJ2-7, reads GAGVSQSPSNKVTEKGKDVELRCDPISGHTALYWYRQSLGQGLEFLIYFQGNSAPDKSGLPSDRFSAERTGGSVSTLTIQRTQQEDSAVYLCASSLAPGQAYYEQYFGPGTRLTVT.

This clonotype was recorded a few times. This chain joins TRBV10-2 and TRBJ2-2; 10 nucleotides align to TRBD2. The CDR3 is 17 residues long. The V and J ends lost 8 bases and 5 bases, in that order; junction bases with no gene match: 14. Germline CDR1 is WSHSY and CDR2 is SAAADI. CDR3 in amino acids: CASLEEASGGHTGELFF. The CDR3 DNA is TGCGCCAGCTTGGAAGAGGCTAGCGGGGGACATACCGGGGAGCTGTTTTTT.

In its sample, this clonotype was seen many times. The CDR3 DNA reads as TGTGCCAGCAGCTCCTCGCGGACTGCTAACACCGGGGAGCTGTTTTTT. This codes for CASSSSRTANTGELFF. This chain joins TRBV7-6 and TRBJ2-2, with a possible D match to TRBD2 (5 bases). CDR3 size: 16 residues. Germline V gives CDR1 SGHVS, CDR2 FNYEAQ. With 4 bases removed from V and 2 bases from J, the gap between germline ends came to 14 bases.

The sample holds a few counts of this clonotype. This rearrangement joins TRBV11-2 to TRBJ2-4; the D gene is possibly TRBD2 (5 bases). V dropped 4 bases and J dropped 2 bases, with 12 bases sitting between them. The CDR3 covers 15 residues. Germline CDR1 and CDR2: SGHAT and FQNNGV. The CDR3 spells CASSSIRGSKNIQYF. In DNA, the CDR3 is TGTGCCAGCAGCTCTATTCGGGGTTCCAAAAACATTCAGTACTTC.

V is TRBV6-5 and J is TRBJ1-1; D gene ambiguous. Germline CDR1 and CDR2: MNHEY and SVGAGI. Between the trimmed V and J ends, which lost 8 bases and 1 base, there was a span of 8 bases. CDR3 length: 12 residues. CDR3 sequence: CASCNGNTEAFF. The CDR3 DNA sequence: TGTGCCAGCTGCAATGGGAACACTGAAGCTTTCTTT.

This clonotype showed up just a few times. V gene TRBV5-1 combines with J gene TRBJ1-1; perhaps TRBD1 as D (6 bases). Germline lookup yields CDR1 SGHRS and CDR2 YFSETQ. The CDR3 is made up of 14 amino acids. V lost 4 bases and J 3 bases, leaving 13 bases between the germline ends. CDR3 sequence: CASSVTGSDTEAFF. CDR3 bases: TGCGCCAGCAGCGTTACAGGGAGCGACACTGAAGCTTTCTTT.

The table lists this clonotype with a few counts. The rearrangement links TRBV7-9 to TRBJ1-6; TRBD1 agrees at 9 bases. CDR3 length: 17 amino acids. Per germline, CDR1 SEHNR and CDR2 FQNEAQ (reference sequence). V shed 1 base, J shed 7 bases, and the junction held 8 bases outside the gene matches. This CDR3 reads CASSLGDADRGNSPLHF. The CDR3 coding sequence is TGTGCCAGCAGCTTAGGAGACGCGGACAGGGGCAATTCACCCCTCCACTTT.

The table lists this clonotype with a few counts. The V and J genes are TRBV10-3 and TRBJ2-3, with D perhaps TRBD1 (6 bases). The CDR3 runs 18 residues. The ends were cut back, 2 bases at V and 2 bases at J, with 20 bases in the middle. Germline V CDR1 and CDR2: ENHRY, SYGVKD. The CDR3 DNA sequence: TGTGCCATCAGTGAGCCACTCTATGGACAGCAACCCACAGATACGCAGTATTTT. It specifies CAISEPLYGQQPTDTQYF.

The chain recombines TRBV9 with TRBJ2-3; either TRBD1 or TRBD2 may fit D (5 bases each). The V gene lost 2 bases and the J gene lost 3 bases, with 10 bases spanning the gap. The CDR3 runs to 14 residues. Looked up from germline, CDR1 is SGDLS and CDR2 is YYNGEE. The CDR3 nucleotides read TGTGCCAGCAGCGTCTTAGGGACGACAGATACGCAGTATTTT. Translation: CASSVLGTTDTQYF.

This clonotype was seen only a few times. The chain couples TRBV4-3 to TRBJ2-1; possibly TRBD2 for D (5 bases). The V and J ends lost 0 bases and 7 bases respectively, with 10 bases between them. CDR3 length equals 14 residues. The germline CDR1 and CDR2 sequences are LGHNA and YSLEER. CDR3 bases: TGCGCCAGCAGCCAAGATCGGCGCGGGAATGAGCAGTTCTTC. Protein sequence: CASSQDRRGNEQFF.

This clonotype was counted many times. V is TRBV5-6 and J is TRBJ2-4; D tentatively reads TRBD1 or TRBD2 (6 bases each). CDR1 SGHDT and CDR2 YYEEEE come from the germline V gene. This CDR3 comprises 14 residues. The V and J ends lost 9 bases and 8 bases respectively, with 21 bases between them. CDR3 residues: CATNSRGADDIQYF. The CDR3 bases are TGTGCCACCAACTCTAGGGGGGCTGATGACATTCAGTACTTC.

This clonotype was seen repeatedly, ten times or more. J is TRBJ2-7 and V is TRBV11-2; 10 bases map to TRBD1. Trimming removed 1 base from V and 9 bases from J; junction bases left unmatched: 12. Germline lookup yields CDR1 SGHAT and CDR2 FQNNGV. There are 16 residues in the CDR3. CDR3 bases: TGTGCCAGCAGCTTAGTGGGGACAGGGGCCCTCGGCGGGCAGTACGTC. The encoded protein is CASSLVGTGALGGQYV.

This clonotype was recorded a few times. V gene TRBV4-1 combines with J gene TRBJ2-1; D is undetermined. Germline loops: CDR1 MGHRA, CDR2 YSYEKL. Between the trimmed V and J ends, which lost 1 base and 9 bases, there was a span of 10 bases. The CDR3 has 13 amino acids. CDR3 in amino acids: CASSQVSIGEQFF. The CDR3 nucleotides are TGCGCCAGCAGCCAAGTTAGTATCGGTGAGCAGTTCTTC.

The sample holds a few counts of this clonotype. This chain links TRBV2 with TRBJ2-1; 10 bases align to TRBD2. The V gene end was trimmed by 9 bases and the J gene end by 4 bases; junction bases not matched to a gene: 9. Germline CDR1 SNHLY, CDR2 FYNNEI. The CDR3 is 15 amino acids. This chain's CDR3 is CARQRGLASYNEQFF. CDR3 nucleotides: TGTGCCAGACAAAGGGGACTAGCGTCTTACAATGAGCAGTTCTTC.

The V call is TRBV19, the J call TRBJ1-2; a possible D gene is TRBD1 (6 bases). The V gene lost 11 bases and the J gene lost 1 base, with 11 bases spanning the gap. From germline, CDR1 is LNHDA and CDR2 SQIVND (reference sequence). The CDR3 consists of 12 residues. The DNA of the CDR3 is TGTGCCTCTATCAGGGGTAACTATGGCTACACCTTC. Translating gives CASIRGNYGYTF.

The CDR3 nucleotides are TGTGCCAGCAGTTACATCGGGGGTCGCACAGATACGCAGTATTTT. This translates into CASSYIGGRTDTQYF. This chain uses TRBV6-2 or TRBV6-3 with TRBJ2-3; possibly TRBD2 for D (6 bases). Trimming cost V 2 bases and J 1 base, with 10 bases left between them. Germline V gene data show CDR1 as MNHEY and CDR2 as SVGEGT. This CDR3 region has 15 residues.

This clonotype was picked up a small number of times. The CDR3 nucleotides are TGCAGTGCTCGGACTAGCGGGGTGGAGACCCAGTACTTC. This encodes CSARTSGVETQYF. J is TRBJ2-5 and V is TRBV20-1; the match to TRBD2 covers 12 bases. Germline CDR1 and CDR2: DFQATT and SNEGSKA (reference sequence). V trimming: 5 bases; J trimming: 5 bases; junction bases outside the gene matches: 3. The CDR3 consists of 13 residues.